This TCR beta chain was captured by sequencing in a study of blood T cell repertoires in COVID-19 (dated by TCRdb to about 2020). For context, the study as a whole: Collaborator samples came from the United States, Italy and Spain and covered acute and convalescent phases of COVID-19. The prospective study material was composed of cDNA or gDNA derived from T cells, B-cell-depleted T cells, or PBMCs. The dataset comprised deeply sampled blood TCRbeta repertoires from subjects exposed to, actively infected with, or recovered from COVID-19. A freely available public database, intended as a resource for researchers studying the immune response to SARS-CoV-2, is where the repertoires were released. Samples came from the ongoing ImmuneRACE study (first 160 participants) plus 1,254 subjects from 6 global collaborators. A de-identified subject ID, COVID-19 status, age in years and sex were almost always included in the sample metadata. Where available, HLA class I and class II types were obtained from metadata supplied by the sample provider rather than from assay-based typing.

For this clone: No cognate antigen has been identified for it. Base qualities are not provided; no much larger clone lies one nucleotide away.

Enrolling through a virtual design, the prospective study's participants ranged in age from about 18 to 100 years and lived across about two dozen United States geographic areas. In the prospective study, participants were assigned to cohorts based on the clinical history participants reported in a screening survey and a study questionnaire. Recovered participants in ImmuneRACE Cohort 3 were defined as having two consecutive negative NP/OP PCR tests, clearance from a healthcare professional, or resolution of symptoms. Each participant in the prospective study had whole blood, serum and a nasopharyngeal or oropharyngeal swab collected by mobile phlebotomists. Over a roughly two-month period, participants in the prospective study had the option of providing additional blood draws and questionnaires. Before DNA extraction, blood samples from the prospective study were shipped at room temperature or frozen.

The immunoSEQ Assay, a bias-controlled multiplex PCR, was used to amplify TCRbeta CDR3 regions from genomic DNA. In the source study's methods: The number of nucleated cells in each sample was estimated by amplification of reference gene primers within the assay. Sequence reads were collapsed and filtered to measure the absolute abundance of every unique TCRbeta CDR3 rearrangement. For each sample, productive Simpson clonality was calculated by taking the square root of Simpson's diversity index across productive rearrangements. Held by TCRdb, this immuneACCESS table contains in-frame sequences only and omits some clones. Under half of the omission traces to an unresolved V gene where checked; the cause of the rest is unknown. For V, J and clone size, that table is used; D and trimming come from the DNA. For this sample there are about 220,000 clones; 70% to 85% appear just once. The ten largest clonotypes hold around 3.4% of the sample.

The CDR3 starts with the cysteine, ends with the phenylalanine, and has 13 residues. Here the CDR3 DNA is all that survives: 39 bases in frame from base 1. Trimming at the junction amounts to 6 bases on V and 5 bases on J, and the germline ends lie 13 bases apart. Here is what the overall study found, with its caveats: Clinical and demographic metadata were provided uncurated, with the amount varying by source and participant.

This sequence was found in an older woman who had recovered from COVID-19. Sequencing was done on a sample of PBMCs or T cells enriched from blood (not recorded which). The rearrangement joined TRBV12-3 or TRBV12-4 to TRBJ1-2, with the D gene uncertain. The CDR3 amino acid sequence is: CASSPDIGYGYTF. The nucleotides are TGTGCCAGCAGCCCTGACATCGGATATGGCTACACCTTC.